Given below is one TCR beta chain in context. What it binds is not known. From germline, CDR1 is SGHRS and CDR2 YFSETQ. Trimming at V came to 4 bases and at J to 6 bases, leaving 7 bases not matched to a gene. The CDR3 covers 16 residues. The method was immunoSEQ multiplex PCR; TCRdb's version includes in-frame clones alone and lacks a portion of them. The data hold roughly 86,000 clones, with roughly 80% observed a single time. The sample belongs to a study of memory CD4+ T cells and cytomegalovirus serostatus. Study at large: This sample comes from healthy Belgian adults, fewer than 10 CMV seropositive, some 22 seronegative. Study observations and caveats: Of 150 to 200 reported CMV TCRbeta sequences, just over 65 were found in memory CD4+ repertoires.

The sort gate was single viable CD3+CD4+CD8-CD45RO+ cells for memory CD4+ T cells. CMV serostatus came from serum IgG against pp150, pp28, p38, p52. Positive selection with CD4 microbeads enriched total CD4+ T cells. This TCR derives from an adult in good health and CMV-seropositive. Source material: memory CD4+ T cells from blood. The V and J genes are TRBV5-1 and TRBJ2-3, with 14 bases identical to TRBD2. CDR3 bases: TGCGCCAGCAGCCGGGGACTAGCGGGAGAGGCGGATACGCAGTATTTT. This gives the protein CASSRGLAGEADTQYF.